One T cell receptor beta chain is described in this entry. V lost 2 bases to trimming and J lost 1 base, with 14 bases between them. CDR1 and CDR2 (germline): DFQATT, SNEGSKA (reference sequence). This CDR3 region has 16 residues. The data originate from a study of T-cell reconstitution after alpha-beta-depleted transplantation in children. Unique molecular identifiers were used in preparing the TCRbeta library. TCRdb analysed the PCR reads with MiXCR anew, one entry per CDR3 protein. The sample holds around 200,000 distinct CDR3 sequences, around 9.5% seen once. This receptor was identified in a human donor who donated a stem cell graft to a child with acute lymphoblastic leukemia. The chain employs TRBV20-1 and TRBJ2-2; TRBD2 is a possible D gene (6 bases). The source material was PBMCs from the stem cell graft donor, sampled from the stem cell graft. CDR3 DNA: TGCAGTGCTAGACGGCTAGCGACTGGGAACACCGGGGAGCTGTTTTTT. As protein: CSARRLATGNTGELFF.